This T cell receptor beta chain was found in a study of blood T cell repertoires in COVID-19. At the level of the study: Acute-phase and convalescent COVID-19 samples originated in the United States, Italy and Spain. The cDNA or gDNA used as material had been derived from T cells, B-cell-depleted T cells, or PBMCs.

Looked up from germline, CDR1 is GTSNPN and CDR2 is SVGIG (reference sequence). Trimming pared 5 bases from V and 11 bases from J, leaving 13 bases between. The CDR3 consists of 11 residues. Clones were sequenced by immunoSEQ multiplex PCR, and TCRdb holds only the in-frame ones, with some missing. This sample has 120,000 or so clones, with roughly 85% found just once. Sequenced input: peripheral blood. This chain connects TRBV30 to TRBJ1-5; D possibly corresponds to TRBD1 (5 bases). This clonotype originated in a man at least 80 years old with active or convalescent COVID-19. The CDR3 loop is CAWGTGLSQHF. The CDR3 coding sequence is TGTGCCTGGGGGACGGGACTTTCCCAGCATTTT.